The text below deals with one T cell receptor (beta chain). How the authors handled the data: Reference gene primer amplification yielded estimated nucleated cell counts. The method was immunoSEQ multiplex PCR; TCRdb's version includes in-frame clones alone and lacks a portion of them. Clone size and the V and J calls come from that table; the DNA yielded D and trimming. The sample carries approximately 280,000 clones, around nine tenths recorded once. The data are from a study of blood T cell repertoires in COVID-19. The specimen sequenced was peripheral blood. This sequence originates from a woman between 55 and 75 years old with acute or convalescent COVID-19.

CDR3 nucleotide sequence: TGTGCCAGCAGCCCTCGGGGGGCGGACGTCAGCCCCTATGGCTACACCTTC. Amino acid sequence: CASSPRGADVSPYGYTF. The chain couples TRBV7-2 to TRBJ1-2; maybe TRBD1 (6 bases). The CDR3 totals 17 residues. Trimming pared 5 bases from V and 4 bases from J, leaving 23 bases between. Germline CDR1 reads SGHTA; CDR2 reads FQGNSA.